This TCR beta chain derives from a study of shared clonotypes between healthy human individuals. Adult donors, all healthy and HIV-negative, had no recent acute infections or vaccinations. TCRdb's copy holds only in-frame clones and misses some; the assay was immunoSEQ multiplex PCR. The repertoire consists of some 2,000,000 clones, with more than 90% occurring once and the leading ten covering 0.1% to 0.15%. As for this clone: Its antigen is not known.

Study-level points and caveats: Donors were few, which limited the genetic and exposure-history diversity represented.

V was clipped by 6 bases and J by 2 bases, with 11 bases between them. The CDR3 spans 15 residues. The germline V gene encodes CDR1 MDHEN and CDR2 SYDVKM. The rearrangement links TRBV28 to TRBJ2-6, with D perhaps given as TRBD1 or TRBD2 (7 bases each). Input material: naive CD4+ T cells sorted from blood. Subset: CD45RA+ positively selected. The origin of this receptor is a man between 18 and 29 years old in good health. CDR3 in DNA: TGTGCCAGCAGCCAGGGGGGGGCTGGGGCCAACGTCCTGACTTTC. As protein: CASSQGGAGANVLTF.